Here is one TCR beta chain with its context. Trimming cost V 6 bases and J 2 bases; bases outside gene matches: 3. Germline CDR1 is SNHLY and CDR2 is FYNNEI. This CDR3 contains 15 residues. The data stem from a study of shared clonotypes between healthy human individuals. Sequenced by immunoSEQ multiplex PCR; TCRdb stores in-frame clones only, minus some. Among around 2.1 million clones listed, 95% were seen once. J is TRBJ2-6 and V is TRBV2; TRBD2 aligns across 8 bases. This clonotype originated in a young man in good health. Material for sequencing was naive CD4+ T cells sorted from blood. The subset was: CD45RA+ positively selected. In DNA, the CDR3 is TGTGCCAGCAGATGGCGGGGGGCTGGGGCCAACGTCCTGACTTTC. Translated, it gives CASRWRGAGANVLTF.